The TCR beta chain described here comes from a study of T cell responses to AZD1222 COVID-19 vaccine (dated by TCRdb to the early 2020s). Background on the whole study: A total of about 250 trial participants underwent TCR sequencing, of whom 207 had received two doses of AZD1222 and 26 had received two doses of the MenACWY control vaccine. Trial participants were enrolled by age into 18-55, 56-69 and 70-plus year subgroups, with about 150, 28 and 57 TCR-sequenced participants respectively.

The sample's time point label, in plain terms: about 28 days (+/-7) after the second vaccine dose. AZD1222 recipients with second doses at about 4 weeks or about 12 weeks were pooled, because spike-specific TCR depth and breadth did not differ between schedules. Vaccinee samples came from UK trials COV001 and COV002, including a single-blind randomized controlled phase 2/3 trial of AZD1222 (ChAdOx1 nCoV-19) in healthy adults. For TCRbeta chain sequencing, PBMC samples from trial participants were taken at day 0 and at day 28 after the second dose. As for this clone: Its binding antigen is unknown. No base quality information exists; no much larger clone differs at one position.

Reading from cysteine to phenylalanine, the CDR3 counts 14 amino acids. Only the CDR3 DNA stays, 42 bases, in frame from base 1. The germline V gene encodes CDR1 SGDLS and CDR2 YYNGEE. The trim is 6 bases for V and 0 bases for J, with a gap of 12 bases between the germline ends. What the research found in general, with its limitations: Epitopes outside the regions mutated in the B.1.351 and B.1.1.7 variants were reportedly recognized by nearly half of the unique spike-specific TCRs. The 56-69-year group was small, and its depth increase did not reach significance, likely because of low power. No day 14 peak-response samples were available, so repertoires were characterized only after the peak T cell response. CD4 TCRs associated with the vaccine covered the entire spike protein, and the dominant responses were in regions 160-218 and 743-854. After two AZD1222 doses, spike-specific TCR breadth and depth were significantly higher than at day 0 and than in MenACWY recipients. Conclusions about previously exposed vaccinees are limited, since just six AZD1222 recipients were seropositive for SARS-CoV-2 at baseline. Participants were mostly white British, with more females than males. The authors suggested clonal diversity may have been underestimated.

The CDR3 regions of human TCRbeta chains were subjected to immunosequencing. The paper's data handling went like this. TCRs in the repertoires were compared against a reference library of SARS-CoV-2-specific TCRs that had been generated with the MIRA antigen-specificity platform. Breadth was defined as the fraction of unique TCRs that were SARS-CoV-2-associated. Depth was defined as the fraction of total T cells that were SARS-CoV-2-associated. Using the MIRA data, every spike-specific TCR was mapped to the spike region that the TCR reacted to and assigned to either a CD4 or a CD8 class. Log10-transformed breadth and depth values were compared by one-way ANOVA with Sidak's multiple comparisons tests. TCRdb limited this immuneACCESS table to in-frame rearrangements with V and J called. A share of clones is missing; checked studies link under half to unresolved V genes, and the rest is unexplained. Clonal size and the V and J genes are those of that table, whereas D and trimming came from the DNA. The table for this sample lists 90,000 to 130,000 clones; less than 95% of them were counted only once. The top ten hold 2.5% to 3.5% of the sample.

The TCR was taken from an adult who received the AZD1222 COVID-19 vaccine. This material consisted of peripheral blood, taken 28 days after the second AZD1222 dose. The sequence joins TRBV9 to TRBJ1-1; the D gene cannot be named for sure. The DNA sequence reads TGTGCCAGCATTCCCCCAGAGATGAACACTGAAGCTTTCTTT. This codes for CASIPPEMNTEAFF.